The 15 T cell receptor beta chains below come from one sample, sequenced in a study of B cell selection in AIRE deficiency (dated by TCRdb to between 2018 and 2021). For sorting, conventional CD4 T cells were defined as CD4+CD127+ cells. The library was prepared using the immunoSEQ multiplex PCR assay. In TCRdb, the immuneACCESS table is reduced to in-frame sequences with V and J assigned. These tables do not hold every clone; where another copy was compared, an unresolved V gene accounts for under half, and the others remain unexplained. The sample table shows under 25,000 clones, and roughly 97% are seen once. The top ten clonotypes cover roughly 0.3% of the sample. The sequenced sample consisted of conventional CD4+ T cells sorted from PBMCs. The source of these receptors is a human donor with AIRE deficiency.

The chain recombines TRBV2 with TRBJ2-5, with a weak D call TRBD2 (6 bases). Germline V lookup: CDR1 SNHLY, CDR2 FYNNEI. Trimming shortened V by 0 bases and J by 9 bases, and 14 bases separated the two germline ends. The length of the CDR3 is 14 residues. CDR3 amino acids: CASSEAIRGTAQYF. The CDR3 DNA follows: TGTGCCAGCAGTGAAGCTATACGGGGGACGGCCCAGTACTTC.

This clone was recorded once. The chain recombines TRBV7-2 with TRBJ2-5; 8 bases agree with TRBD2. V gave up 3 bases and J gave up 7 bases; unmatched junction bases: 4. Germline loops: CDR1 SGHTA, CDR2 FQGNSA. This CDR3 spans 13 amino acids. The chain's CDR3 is CASSFAGRVTQYF. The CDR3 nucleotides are TGTGCCAGCAGCTTTGCCGGGAGGGTGACCCAGTACTTC.

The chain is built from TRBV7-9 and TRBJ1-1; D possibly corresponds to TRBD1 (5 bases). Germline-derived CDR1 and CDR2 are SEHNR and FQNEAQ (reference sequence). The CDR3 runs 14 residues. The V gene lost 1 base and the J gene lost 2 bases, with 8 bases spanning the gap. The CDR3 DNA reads TGTGCCAGCAGCTTAGGGGGGGATAACACTGAAGCTTTCTTT. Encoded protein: CASSLGGDNTEAFF.

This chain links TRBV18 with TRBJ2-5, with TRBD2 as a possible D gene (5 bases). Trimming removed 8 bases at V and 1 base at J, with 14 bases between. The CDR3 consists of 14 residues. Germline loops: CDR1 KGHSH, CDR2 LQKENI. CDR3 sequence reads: CASAQRASQETQYF. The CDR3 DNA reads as TGTGCCAGCGCACAGAGGGCCAGCCAAGAGACCCAGTACTTC.

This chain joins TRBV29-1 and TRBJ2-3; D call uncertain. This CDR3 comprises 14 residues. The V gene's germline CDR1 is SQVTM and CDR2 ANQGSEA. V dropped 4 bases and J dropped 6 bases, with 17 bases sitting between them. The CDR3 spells CSVGMGPLQDTQYF. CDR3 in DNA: TGCAGCGTTGGGATGGGTCCGCTGCAGGATACGCAGTATTTT.

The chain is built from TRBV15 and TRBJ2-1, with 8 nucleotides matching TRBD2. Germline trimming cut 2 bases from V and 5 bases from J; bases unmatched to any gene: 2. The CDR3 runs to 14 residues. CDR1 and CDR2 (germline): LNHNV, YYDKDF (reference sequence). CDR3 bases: TGTGCCACCAGCAGACTAGCGGGCGACAATGAGCAGTTCTTC. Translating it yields CATSRLAGDNEQFF.

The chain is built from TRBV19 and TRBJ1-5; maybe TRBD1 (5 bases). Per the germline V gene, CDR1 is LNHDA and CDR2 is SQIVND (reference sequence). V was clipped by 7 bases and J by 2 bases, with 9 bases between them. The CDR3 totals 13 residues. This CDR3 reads CASMGRGNQPQHF. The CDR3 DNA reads TGTGCCAGTATGGGCAGGGGCAATCAGCCCCAGCATTTT.

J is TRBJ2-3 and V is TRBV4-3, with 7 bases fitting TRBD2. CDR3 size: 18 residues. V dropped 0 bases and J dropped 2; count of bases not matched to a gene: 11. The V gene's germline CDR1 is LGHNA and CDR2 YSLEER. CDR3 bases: TGCGCCAGCAGCCAAGAATCTATGGGGGGGGGTCACACAGATACGCAGTATTTT. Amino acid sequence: CASSQESMGGGHTDTQYF.

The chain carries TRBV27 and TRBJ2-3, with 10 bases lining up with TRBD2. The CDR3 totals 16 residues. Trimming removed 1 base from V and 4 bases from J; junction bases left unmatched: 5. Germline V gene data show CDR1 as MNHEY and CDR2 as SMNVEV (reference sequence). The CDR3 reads CASSLYLAGVADTQYF. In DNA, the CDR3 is TGTGCCAGCAGTTTATATCTAGCGGGAGTGGCAGATACGCAGTATTTT.

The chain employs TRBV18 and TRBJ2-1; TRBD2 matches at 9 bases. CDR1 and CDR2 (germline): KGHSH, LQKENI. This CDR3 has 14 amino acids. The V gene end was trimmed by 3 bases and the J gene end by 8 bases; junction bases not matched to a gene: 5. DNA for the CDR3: TGTGCCAGCTCACCGCGGGAGGGCCTTTATGAGCAGTTCTTC. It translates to CASSPREGLYEQFF.

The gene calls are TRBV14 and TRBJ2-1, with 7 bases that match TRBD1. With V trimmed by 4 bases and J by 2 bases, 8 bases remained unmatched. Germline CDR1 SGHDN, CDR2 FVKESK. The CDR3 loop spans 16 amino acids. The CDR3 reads CASSPYRGQTYNEQFF. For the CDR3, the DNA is TGTGCCAGCAGCCCCTACAGGGGACAGACCTACAATGAGCAGTTCTTC. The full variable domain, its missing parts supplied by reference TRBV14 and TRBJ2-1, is EAGVTQFPSHSVIEKGQTVTLRCDPISGHDNLYWYRRVMGKEIKFLLHFVKESKQDESGMPNNRFLAERTGGTYSTLKVQPAELEDSGVYFCASSPYRGQTYNEQFFGPGTRLTVL.

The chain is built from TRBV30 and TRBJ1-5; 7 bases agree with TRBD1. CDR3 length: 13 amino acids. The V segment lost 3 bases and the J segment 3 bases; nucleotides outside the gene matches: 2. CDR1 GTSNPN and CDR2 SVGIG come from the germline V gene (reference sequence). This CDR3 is CAWRGQLNQPQHF. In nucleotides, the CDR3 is TGTGCCTGGAGGGGACAGCTCAATCAGCCCCAGCATTTT.

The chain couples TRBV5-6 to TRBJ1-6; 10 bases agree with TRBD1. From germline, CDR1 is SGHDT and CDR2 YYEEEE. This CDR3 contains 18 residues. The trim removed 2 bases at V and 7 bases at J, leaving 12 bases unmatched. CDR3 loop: CASSFLPGQGSRNSPLHF. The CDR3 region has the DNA TGTGCCAGCAGCTTTCTTCCGGGACAGGGGAGTCGCAATTCACCCCTCCACTTT.

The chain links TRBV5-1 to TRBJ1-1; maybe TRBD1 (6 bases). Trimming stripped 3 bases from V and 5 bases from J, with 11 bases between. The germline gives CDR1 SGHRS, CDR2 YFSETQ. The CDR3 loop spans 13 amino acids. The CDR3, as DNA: TGCGCCAGCAGCTCTTCAGGGGAAACTGAAGCTTTCTTT. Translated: CASSSSGETEAFF.

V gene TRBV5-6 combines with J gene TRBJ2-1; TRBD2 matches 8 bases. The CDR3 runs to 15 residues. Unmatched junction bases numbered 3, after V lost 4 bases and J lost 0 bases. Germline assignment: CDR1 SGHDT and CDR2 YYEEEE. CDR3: CASSVGTSSYNEQFF. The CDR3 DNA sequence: TGTGCCAGCAGCGTCGGGACTAGCTCCTACAATGAGCAGTTCTTC. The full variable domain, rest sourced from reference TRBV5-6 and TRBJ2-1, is DAGVTQSPTHLIKTRGQQVTLRCSPKSGHDTVSWYQQALGQGPQFIFQYYEEEERQRGNFPDRFSGHQFPNYSSELNVNALLLGDSALYLCASSVGTSSYNEQFFGPGTRLTVL.